The next 18 T cell receptor beta chains were all read from a single sample in a study of T-cell memory formation after mild COVID-19. Via MiXCR, TCRdb re-called the 5' RACE reads, giving one row per CDR3 protein. This table has roughly 35,000 distinct CDR3 sequences, 21% appearing once. The sample taken for sequencing was PBMCs or a T cell subset sorted from them (not recorded which). These receptor sequences come from an adult who had mild COVID-19 (a few samples of this study predate the infection). Cell type and time point are not known.

This clonotype was recorded at least ten times. V and J are TRBV7-8 and TRBJ2-3; 9 bases map to TRBD2. This CDR3 spans 16 amino acids. The V gene end was trimmed by 2 bases and the J gene end by 5 bases; junction bases not matched to a gene: 8. Germline V lookup: CDR1 SGHVS, CDR2 FQNEAQ. CDR3 in amino acids: CASSLLASGIGDTQYF. The CDR3 region has the DNA TGTGCCAGCAGCTTACTGGCTAGCGGGATTGGAGATACGCAGTATTTT.

This clonotype appeared once. The genes are TRBV27 and TRBJ2-7; D remains unclear. This CDR3 has 13 amino acids. Per the germline V gene, CDR1 is MNHEY and CDR2 is SMNVEV (reference sequence). Trimming shortened V by 3 bases and J by 4 bases, and 10 bases separated the two germline ends. CDR3 coding DNA: TGTGCCAGCAGTTTTTGGGAAGGATACGAGCAGTACTTC. Its translation: CASSFWEGYEQYF.

This clonotype was picked up many times. For the CDR3, the DNA is TGTGCCAGCAGTTTGTCGACAGAGAGCAATCAGCCCCAGCATTTT. This translates into CASSLSTESNQPQHF. The chain has TRBV12-3 or TRBV12-4 and TRBJ1-5; the D gene is possibly TRBD1 (5 bases). The CDR3 spans 15 residues. Between the trimmed V and J ends, which lost 3 bases and 1 base, there was a span of 10 bases.

The rearrangement links TRBV6-1 to TRBJ2-7, with D unclear. CDR3 length: 13 residues. V lost 1 base and J 3 bases, leaving 7 bases between the germline ends. Germline V CDR1 and CDR2: MNHNS, SASEGT. This CDR3 reads CASSEGARYEQYF. Here the CDR3 DNA reads TGTGCCAGCAGTGAAGGAGCACGCTACGAGCAGTACTTC.

The chain has TRBV12-3 or TRBV12-4 and TRBJ2-3, with 7 bases that match TRBD1. V lost 6 bases, J lost 2 bases, and 8 bases stayed unmatched. This CDR3 comprises 15 residues. The CDR3: CASSHGQAPTDTQYF. The DNA of the CDR3 is TGTGCCAGCAGCCACGGACAGGCCCCCACAGATACGCAGTATTTT.

Many counts were recorded for this clonotype. The chain employs TRBV25-1 and TRBJ1-1, with D hard to call. This CDR3 contains 14 residues. V was trimmed by 2 bases and J by 0 bases, leaving 7 bases between them. CDR1 and CDR2 (germline): MGHDK, SYGVNS. The CDR3 is CASSEGRLNTEAFF. CDR3 coding DNA: TGTGCCAGCAGTGAAGGCAGGCTGAACACTGAAGCTTTCTTT. The full variable domain, with the rest looked up from reference TRBV25-1 and TRBJ1-1, is EADIYQTPRYLVIGTGKKITLECSQTMGHDKMYWYQQDPGMELHLIHYSYGVNSTEKGDLSSESTVSRIRTEHFPLTLESARPSHTSQYLCASSEGRLNTEAFFGQGTRLTVV.

This clonotype rates as medium-sized. The V call is TRBV7-2, the J call TRBJ2-3, with 9 nucleotides matching TRBD2. V lost 4 bases, J lost 0 bases, and 11 bases stayed unmatched. The CDR3 contains 18 residues. Germline V gene lookup returns CDR1 SGHTA and CDR2 FQGNSA. Written as DNA, the CDR3 is TGTGCCAGCAGCTCCCGGCCCTCTAGCGGGGCGAGCACAGATACGCAGTATTTT. Protein product: CASSSRPSSGASTDTQYF. Filled out from reference TRBV7-2 and TRBJ2-3, the complete variable domain reads GAGVSQSPSNKVTEKGKDVELRCDPISGHTALYWYRQSLGQGLEFLIYFQGNSAPDKSGLPSDRFSAERTGGSVSTLTIQRTQQEDSAVYLCASSSRPSSGASTDTQYFGPGTRLTVL.

This clonotype has a count of ten or more. The chain recombines TRBV27 with TRBJ2-6; no definite D call. The CDR3 totals 15 residues. CDR1 and CDR2 from the germline V gene are MNHEY and SMNVEV (reference sequence). Trimming pared 6 bases from V and 0 bases from J, leaving 9 bases between. CDR3 loop: CASRGINSGANVLTF. The CDR3 bases are TGTGCCAGCAGAGGGATTAACTCTGGGGCCAACGTCCTGACTTTC.

This clonotype was counted ten times or more. The chain carries TRBV7-9 and TRBJ1-2; tentative D call: TRBD1 (6 bases). V dropped 4 bases and J dropped 7 bases, with 22 bases sitting between them. The CDR3 covers 16 residues. Per the germline V gene, CDR1 is SEHNR and CDR2 is FQNEAQ (reference sequence). CDR3 nucleotides: TGTGCCAGCAGCTATGAAGGTCTGTCAGGGGCGGCTGGCTACACCTTC. It encodes CASSYEGLSGAAGYTF.

This clonotype was recorded at least ten times. The chain carries TRBV7-2 and TRBJ2-7; TRBD1 aligns across 10 bases. With 4 bases clipped from V and 6 bases from J, the junction kept 6 bases outside the gene matches. The CDR3 totals 14 residues. Germline-derived CDR1 and CDR2 are SGHTA and FQGNSA. CDR3 amino acids: CASSWGQGNREQYF. CDR3 bases: TGTGCCAGCAGCTGGGGACAGGGGAATCGCGAGCAGTACTTC.

This clonotype was recorded at least ten times. The chain joins TRBV20-1 to TRBJ2-3; 9 bases are shared with TRBD2. After removal of 1 base from V and 1 base from J, the junction contained 0 bases not matched to a gene. The CDR3 extends over 14 amino acids. Per germline, CDR1 DFQATT and CDR2 SNEGSKA (reference sequence). The CDR3: CSARVAGGTDTQYF. The CDR3 coding sequence is TGCAGTGCTAGAGTAGCGGGGGGCACAGATACGCAGTATTTT.

This sequence joins TRBV12-3 or TRBV12-4 and TRBJ2-3, with D possibly TRBD1 on 6 matching bases. The ends were cut back, 4 bases at V and 3 bases at J, with 14 bases in the middle. The CDR3 covers 15 residues. CDR3 bases: TGTGCCAGCAGTTACCGGGTTCAGGGGACAGATACGCAGTATTTT. As protein: CASSYRVQGTDTQYF.

This chain connects TRBV7-9 to TRBJ1-2; TRBD1 agrees at 9 bases. V lost 2 bases, J lost 11 bases, and 9 bases stayed unmatched. The CDR3 spans 14 residues. Germline values: CDR1 SEHNR, CDR2 FQNEAQ (reference sequence). The CDR3 reads CASSLPRDREDYTF. In DNA, the CDR3 is TGTGCCAGCAGCTTACCCCGGGACAGGGAGGATTACACCTTC.

V gene TRBV12-3 or TRBV12-4 combines with J gene TRBJ1-2; the D is unclear. Trimming left V 4 bases short and J 4 bases short, with 13 bases between. This CDR3 is built from 14 residues. The CDR3 nucleotides are TGTGCCAGCAGTTCACCGGGCCCAAGCTATGGCTACACCTTC. Its protein is CASSSPGPSYGYTF.

This clonotype was counted at least ten times. J is TRBJ2-7 and V is TRBV28; 9 positions match TRBD1. J gave up 3 bases and V 3 bases, and 6 bases lay outside the gene matches. The CDR3 totals 15 residues. Germline V gene lookup returns CDR1 MDHEN and CDR2 SYDVKM. The DNA for the CDR3 is TGTGCCAGCAGTTTTTCCGGGACAGGGAACTACGAGCAGTACTTC. Protein sequence: CASSFSGTGNYEQYF.

This clonotype appeared many times. The chain uses TRBV5-1 and TRBJ1-5, with 10 bases aligning to TRBD1. CDR1 is SGHRS, CDR2 YFSETQ, per germline. This CDR3 contains 14 residues. With 4 bases clipped from V and 9 bases from J, the junction kept 7 bases outside the gene matches. The CDR3 DNA reads as TGCGCCAGCAGCGTCGGGACAGGGGATGCGCCCCAGCATTTT. This translates into CASSVGTGDAPQHF.

This clonotype has at least ten counts. J is TRBJ2-3 and V is TRBV24-1, with 8 bases matching TRBD1. V lost 11 bases, J lost 2 bases, and 5 bases stayed unmatched. CDR1 KGHDR and CDR2 SFDVKD come from the germline V gene. This CDR3 region has 13 residues. CDR3 DNA sequence: TGTGCCATACAGGGGGTAAACACAGATACGCAGTATTTT. It codes for CAIQGVNTDTQYF.

This clonotype was seen at least ten times. J is TRBJ2-5 and V is TRBV7-9; TRBD1 is a possible D gene (7 bases). Deletions cut 4 bases from V and 5 bases from J, with 14 bases between. Germline V CDR1 and CDR2: SEHNR, FQNEAQ (reference sequence). CDR3 length: 14 amino acids. CDR3 in DNA: TGTGCCAGCAGCTCGGCGGGGACAGCGGAGACCCAGTACTTC. This gives the protein CASSSAGTAETQYF.